This record concerns one T cell receptor (beta chain) sequence. Its antigen is still unknown. In germline, CDR1 is SGHAT, CDR2 FQNNGV. CDR3 length: 15 residues. With 3 bases removed from V and 7 bases from J, the gap between germline ends came to 16 bases. Next came a second PCR, run for roughly 6 to 11 cycles, which used a sample-barcoded 5' primer along with a J-beta primer mix. Using its own MiXCR run on the 5' RACE reads, TCRdb lists one record per CDR3 protein. The repertoire holds more than 500,000 distinct CDR3 sequences, with 25% to 30% as singletons. This specimen belongs to a study of blood T cells in healthy people across ages. Study-level points and caveats: Lack of knowledge of donor CMV status possibly confounded expanded clonotype changes.

The chain employs TRBV11-2 and TRBJ2-1; D not resolved. The receptor comes from a woman between 70 and 85 years old in good health. Sequencing was done on a sample of blood. CDR3 coding DNA: TGTGCCAGCAGCTTGGCGAACTCCCACCTTAATGAGCAGTTCTTC. Protein sequence: CASSLANSHLNEQFF.